Reported below is one TCR beta chain. Its specificity is unknown. This CDR3 region has 16 residues. In germline, CDR1 is SGHTA, CDR2 FQGTGA. V lost 3 bases to trimming and J lost 6 bases; unmatched junction nucleotides: 8. These data belong to a study of beta chain features in type 1 diabetes. Whole-study findings and limits: Over-representation of high TCR-expressing cells was a possible consequence of cDNA sequencing. Type 1 diabetes patients showed fewer insertions and more deletions at VDJ junctions.

Of the isolated RNA, all was reverse transcribed, and so the sequenced material was expressed TCRB transcripts. Assay: immunoSEQ multiplex PCR; the TCRdb copy retains only in-frame clones and omits some. The data contain about 19,000 clones, around 50% of them singletons. Sequenced: stem cell memory CD4+ T cells from blood. The chain couples TRBV7-3 to TRBJ2-1, with TRBD1 identical over 10 bases. This TCR was sampled from a man in his late teens or twenties in good health. CDR3 in DNA: TGTGCCAGCAGCTTTACCCGGGACAGGGGAGGCAATGAGCAGTTCTTC. This translates into CASSFTRDRGGNEQFF.